What follows is one T cell receptor beta chain and its context. After re-calling the 5' RACE reads, TCRdb lists one entry per CDR3 protein, DNA absent. There are hundreds of thousands of distinct CDR3 sequences in the sample, with around 5.2% held by the top ten. The data are from a study of T cells expressing NK-cell markers. The germline V gene encodes CDR1 MNHEY and CDR2 SMNVEV (reference sequence). The CDR3 runs 15 residues. The origin of this receptor is a man aged 18 to 69 in good health. Sequencing used blood T cells: a sorted CD56 or NKG2C T cell subset, CD4+ or CD8+ T cells, or bulk PBMC T cells (not recorded which). V gene TRBV27 combines with J gene TRBJ2-2; TCRdb's assignment of TRBD1 cannot be checked, as there is no DNA. The CDR3 is CASREVVAGVGELFF.